These 32 T cell receptor beta chains were sequenced from one sample in a study of cytomegalovirus exposure and HLA in healthy donors. 60 Vbeta and 13 Jbeta primers were used in PCR. Sequencing was performed with immunoSEQ multiplex PCR; in TCRdb, only in-frame clones are kept and a portion is missing. The data hold approximately 150,000 clones, with about 80% observed a single time. Material for sequencing was PBMCs. All receptors derive from a woman in her sixties in good health and CMV-seropositive.

This clone was recorded once. V usage is TRBV27 and J usage is TRBJ2-1, with 9 bases lining up with TRBD1. V lost 6 bases, J lost 8 bases, and 8 bases stayed unmatched. The germline gives CDR1 MNHEY, CDR2 SMNVEV (reference sequence). This CDR3 is 14 amino acids long. CDR3 bases: TGTGCCAGCAGGCCGGGACAGGGAGGACATGAGCAGTTCTTC. Its translation is CASRPGQGGHEQFF.

The J gene is TRBJ2-7, the V gene TRBV2; 7 bases align to TRBD1. The V segment lost 8 bases and the J segment 3 bases; nucleotides outside the gene matches: 7. Germline CDR1 is SNHLY and CDR2 is FYNNEI. The CDR3 is made up of 13 amino acids. CDR3 sequence: CASGTVRGYEQYF. CDR3 nucleotide sequence: TGTGCCAGCGGGACAGTGAGGGGCTACGAGCAGTACTTC.

The rearrangement uses TRBV28 and TRBJ1-2, with unresolved D. The CDR3 has 12 residues. CDR1 is MDHEN, CDR2 SYDVKM, per germline. V lost 8 bases, J lost 1 base, and 8 bases lay in between. CDR3 sequence (DNA): TGTGCCAGCCTTCGGGGTAACTATGGCTACACCTTC. Protein: CASLRGNYGYTF.

The chain links TRBV6-1 to TRBJ2-4, with D tentatively TRBD2 (6 bases). Trimming cost V 6 bases and J 1 base, with 10 bases left between them. The CDR3 is 14 residues long. In germline, CDR1 is MNHNS, CDR2 SASEGT. CDR3 DNA sequence: TGTGCCAGCAGCCTCGGGGGTGCCAAAAACATTCAGTACTTC. This codes for CASSLGGAKNIQYF.

The rearrangement uses TRBV7-8 and TRBJ2-2; 10 bases are a match to TRBD1. The trim removed 4 bases at V and 6 bases at J, leaving 5 bases unmatched. CDR1 SGHVS and CDR2 FQNEAQ come from the germline V gene. The CDR3 spans 15 residues. In DNA form, the CDR3 reads TGTGCCAGCAGCTCCGGGACAGGGGCGCCCGGGGAGCTGTTTTTT. It encodes CASSSGTGAPGELFF.

This clone occurred a few times. This chain links TRBV28 with TRBJ2-5, with 9 bases fitting TRBD1. V was clipped by 6 bases and J by 5 bases; unmatched bases: 7. The CDR3 sequence is 14 residues long. CDR1 and CDR2 (germline): MDHEN, SYDVKM. The CDR3 nucleotides are TGTGCCAGCAGACTCCCCGGACAGGGGGAGACCCAGTACTTC. Translated, it gives CASRLPGQGETQYF.

The chain combines TRBV4-3 with TRBJ1-5, with TRBD1 matching over 8 bases. Per the germline V gene, CDR1 is LGHNA and CDR2 is YSLEER. V shed 4 bases, J shed 3 bases, and the junction held 2 bases outside the gene matches. The CDR3 runs 14 residues. Here the CDR3 DNA reads TGCGCCAGCAGCCGGACAGGGACCAATCAGCCCCAGCATTTT. The encoded protein is CASSRTGTNQPQHF.

The chain employs TRBV7-9 and TRBJ2-1, with 14 bases fitting TRBD2. CDR1 SEHNR and CDR2 FQNEAQ come from the germline V gene (reference sequence). Trimming at V came to 5 bases and at J to 0 bases, leaving 6 bases not matched to a gene. This CDR3 is built from 18 residues. The CDR3 loop is CASSPGTSGGRSYNEQFF. DNA of the CDR3: TGTGCCAGCAGCCCCGGGACTAGCGGGGGACGCTCCTACAATGAGCAGTTCTTC.

The count of this clone is one. The chain employs TRBV6-1 and TRBJ1-2; 7 bases agree with TRBD1. This CDR3 is 18 amino acids long. CDR1 and CDR2 (germline): MNHNS, SASEGT. Trimming cost V 2 bases and J 8 bases; bases outside gene matches: 20. CDR3: CASSELAPRDSKVGGYTF. CDR3 DNA sequence: TGTGCCAGCAGTGAACTCGCCCCCCGGGACAGCAAGGTCGGAGGCTACACCTTC.

V and J are TRBV7-2 and TRBJ2-1, with TRBD2 matching 7 bases. The CDR3 runs 16 residues. Germline CDR1 is SGHTA and CDR2 is FQGNSA. V dropped 2 bases and J dropped 3; count of bases not matched to a gene: 7. The CDR3: CASSLRVGLGYNEQFF. CDR3 DNA: TGTGCCAGCAGCTTACGAGTAGGACTAGGCTACAATGAGCAGTTCTTC.

This chain joins TRBV9 and TRBJ2-5; 8 bases map to TRBD2. The CDR3 length is 16 residues. With 3 bases clipped from V and 2 bases from J, the junction kept 9 bases outside the gene matches. Germline V gene lookup returns CDR1 SGDLS and CDR2 YYNGEE. CDR3 residues: CASSASLAAEQETQYF. The CDR3 coding sequence is TGTGCCAGCAGCGCATCACTAGCGGCTGAACAAGAGACCCAGTACTTC.

This clone was observed a handful of times. This chain joins TRBV19 and TRBJ1-4, with no clear D. Germline V gene sequence: CDR1 LNHDA, CDR2 SQIVND (reference sequence). The CDR3 runs to 12 residues. Trimming cost V 8 bases and J 3 bases, with 7 bases left between them. CDR3 loop: CASARSNEKLFF. The CDR3 DNA reads as TGTGCCAGTGCCCGGTCTAATGAAAAACTGTTTTTT.

This clone was counted many times. The genes are TRBV2 and TRBJ1-4, with D unresolved. Germline lookup yields CDR1 SNHLY and CDR2 FYNNEI. V was pared by 6 bases and J by 8 bases, with 19 bases between. This CDR3 spans 15 amino acids. This CDR3 reads CASRPGGKAREKLFF. CDR3 coding DNA: TGTGCCAGCAGGCCCGGAGGGAAGGCGCGCGAAAAACTGTTTTTT.

Here the CDR3 reads CASSPTGNSTDTQYF. The CDR3 DNA reads TGTGCCAGCAGCCCGACAGGGAATAGCACAGATACGCAGTATTTT. The V call is TRBV21-1, the J call TRBJ2-3; TRBD1, the table's D call, lacks a check against the DNA. TRBV21-1 is flagged as a pseudogene. CDR3 length: 15 residues.

The V and J genes are TRBV6-1 and TRBJ2-2, with D tentatively TRBD1 (6 bases). CDR1 is MNHNS and CDR2 is SASEGT in the germline V gene. V was cut by 0 bases and J by 2 bases, with 10 bases left in between. The CDR3 runs 16 residues. The CDR3 spells CASSEAGQINTGELFF. DNA of the CDR3: TGTGCCAGCAGTGAAGCCGGACAGATCAACACCGGGGAGCTGTTTTTT.

The rearrangement uses TRBV29-1 and TRBJ1-1; a possible D gene is TRBD1 (5 bases). The V and J ends lost 4 bases and 2 bases respectively, with 14 bases between them. Germline CDR1 is SQVTM and CDR2 is ANQGSEA. This CDR3 has 14 amino acids. CDR3 nucleotides: TGCAGCGTTGGGTTGGGTGGGGCTAACACTGAAGCTTTCTTT. It specifies CSVGLGGANTEAFF.

This clone was counted once. This rearrangement joins TRBV29-1 to TRBJ2-1; the D is unclear. V gave up 5 bases and J gave up 8 bases, with 13 bases separating them. In germline, CDR1 is SQVTM, CDR2 ANQGSEA. The CDR3 contains 12 residues. The CDR3 sequence: CSVSRSGDEQFF. The CDR3 DNA follows: TGCAGCGTTTCGCGGAGTGGCGATGAGCAGTTCTTC.

This chain joins TRBV28 and TRBJ2-2; a weak D match, TRBD2 (7 bases). Germline lookup yields CDR1 MDHEN and CDR2 SYDVKM. The CDR3 is made up of 14 amino acids. V was cut by 5 bases and J by 6 bases, with 13 bases left in between. The CDR3 protein is CASSRGGRAGELFF. In DNA, the CDR3 is TGTGCCAGCAGTCGAGGGGGGAGGGCCGGGGAGCTGTTTTTT. The variable domain in full, completed from reference TRBV28 and TRBJ2-2, reads DVKVTQSSRYLVKRTGEKVFLECVQDMDHENMFWYRQDPGLGLRLIYFSYDVKMKEKGDIPEGYSVSREKKERFSLILESASTNQTSMYLCASSRGGRAGELFFGEGSRLTVL.

CDR3 residues: CASREGVKAFF. CDR3 DNA sequence: TGTGCCAGTAGAGAGGGAGTTAAAGCTTTCTTT. This sequence joins TRBV19 and TRBJ1-1; D remains ambiguous. In germline, CDR1 is LNHDA, CDR2 SQIVND (reference sequence). The CDR3 consists of 11 residues. V lost 6 bases and J lost 9, with 11 bases in between.

The CDR3 coding sequence is TGCGCCAGCAGTGACTTTAGGACAGGGACCCACTACGAGCAGTACTTC. Encoded protein: CASSDFRTGTHYEQYF. This chain links TRBV10-2 with TRBJ2-7; 8 bases line up with TRBD1. Germline trimming cut 3 bases from V and 3 bases from J; bases unmatched to any gene: 10. From germline, CDR1 is WSHSY and CDR2 SAAADI. The length of the CDR3 is 16 residues.

The V and J genes are TRBV6-5 and TRBJ2-7; 9 nucleotides agree with TRBD1. The CDR3 covers 15 residues. V gave up 4 bases and J gave up 5 bases; unmatched junction bases: 9. In germline, CDR1 is MNHEY, CDR2 SVGAGI. CDR3 region: CASSSPGQGSNEQYF. CDR3 bases: TGTGCCAGCAGTTCGCCGGGACAGGGCTCTAACGAGCAGTACTTC.

The chain has TRBV27 and TRBJ1-2; a possible D gene is TRBD1 (5 bases). The CDR3 has 14 amino acids. Germline CDR1 MNHEY, CDR2 SMNVEV (reference sequence). V was cut by 0 bases and J by 4 bases, with 9 bases left in between. CDR3 nucleotide sequence: TGTGCCAGCAGTTTATCGGGGCCAGCCTATGGCTACACCTTC. This codes for CASSLSGPAYGYTF.

As concerns this clone: The junction differs from germline at one of its ends, possibly a read error. In nucleotides, the CDR3 is TGTGCTAGCAAAACAACCGGGACTAGCTCGATATCGAACACCGGGGAGCTGTTTTTT. This translates into CASKTTGTSSISNTGELFF. The chain has TRBV7-7 and TRBJ2-2, with 9 bases identical to TRBD2. Germline CDR1 is SSHAT and CDR2 is FNYEAQ (reference sequence). The CDR3 length is 19 residues.

The genes are TRBV28 and TRBJ2-5; D might be TRBD1 (6 bases). Trimming removed 5 bases from V and 3 bases from J, with 19 bases in between. Germline lookup yields CDR1 MDHEN and CDR2 SYDVKM. CDR3 length: 16 amino acids. As DNA, the CDR3 is TGTGCCAGCAGTCCAAGCTCGGGCAGGGGAAAAGAGACCCAGTACTTC. It yields the protein CASSPSSGRGKETQYF.

Concerning this clone itself: Other DNA sequences in the sample encode the same CDR3. V usage is TRBV13 and J usage is TRBJ2-7, with 15 positions matching TRBD2. With V trimmed by 1 base and J by 6 bases, 4 bases remained unmatched. This CDR3 spans 16 amino acids. The germline gives CDR1 PRHDT, CDR2 FYEKMQ (reference sequence). The CDR3 coding sequence is TGTGCCAGCAGCTTAGTAGCGGGACTAGCGGGAGGCGAGCAGTACTTC. Protein product: CASSLVAGLAGGEQYF.

This clone was seen more than once but under ten times. The gene calls are TRBV29-1 and TRBJ2-1; D is perhaps TRBD1 (5 bases). The germline gives CDR1 SQVTM, CDR2 ANQGSEA. CDR3 length: 13 amino acids. Between the trimmed V and J ends, which lost 4 bases and 7 bases, there was a span of 14 bases. CDR3 amino acids: CSVAGISWNEQFF. CDR3 coding DNA: TGCAGCGTTGCAGGGATCTCATGGAATGAGCAGTTCTTC.

This chain uses TRBV19 with TRBJ2-3; the match to TRBD2 covers 9 bases. Germline V CDR1 and CDR2: LNHDA, SQIVND (reference sequence). Losses at the gene ends were 3 bases for V and 3 bases for J; bases not matched to a gene: 4. The CDR3 covers 15 residues. The CDR3 nucleotides read TGTGCCAGTAGTATTCTCGCGGGAGGGACAGATACGCAGTATTTT. This translates into CASSILAGGTDTQYF. The variable domain in full, with the rest retrieved from reference TRBV19 and TRBJ2-3, is DGGITQSPKYLFRKEGQNVTLSCEQNLNHDAMYWYRQDPGQGLRLIYYSQIVNDFQKGDIAEGYSVSREKKESFPLTVTSAQKNPTAFYLCASSILAGGTDTQYFGPGTRLTVL.

The chain combines TRBV5-4 with TRBJ2-2, with D perhaps matching TRBD2 (6 bases). The CDR3 is made up of 15 amino acids. Per the germline V gene, CDR1 is SGHNT and CDR2 is YYREEE (reference sequence). V shed 4 bases and J shed 3 bases, with 13 bases lying between them. The CDR3 DNA reads TGTGCCAGCAGCCAAATAGCGGATGACACCGGGGAGCTGTTTTTT. Translated, it gives CASSQIADDTGELFF. The full variable domain, its missing parts supplied by reference TRBV5-4 and TRBJ2-2, is ETGVTQSPTHLIKTRGQQVTLRCSSQSGHNTVSWYQQALGQGPQFIFQYYREEENGRGNFPPRFSGLQFPNYSSELNVNALELDDSALYLCASSQIADDTGELFFGEGSRLTVL.

The chain couples TRBV25-1 to TRBJ2-1; D possibly corresponds to TRBD2 (6 bases). Germline lookup yields CDR1 MGHDK and CDR2 SYGVNS. The CDR3 runs 15 residues. Trimming took 2 bases from V and 4 from J, leaving 12 bases between them. CDR3 loop: CASSEALAPYNEQFF. The CDR3 bases are TGTGCCAGCAGTGAAGCTCTAGCGCCGTACAATGAGCAGTTCTTC.

This chain links TRBV6-1 with TRBJ1-1, with 7 nucleotides matching TRBD1. The V gene end was trimmed by 2 bases and the J gene end by 3 bases; junction bases not matched to a gene: 3. Germline values: CDR1 MNHNS, CDR2 SASEGT. The CDR3 has 14 residues. The CDR3, as DNA: TGTGCCAGCAGTGAAAGGCAGGGGGACACTGAAGCTTTCTTT. Translation: CASSERQGDTEAFF.

The genes are TRBV2 and TRBJ2-1; 11 bases match TRBD2. V lost 6 bases, J lost 5 bases, and 15 bases stayed unmatched. Germline loops: CDR1 SNHLY, CDR2 FYNNEI. This CDR3 is built from 18 residues. The CDR3 DNA follows: TGTGCCAGCAGGGGGATAGCGGGAGGGAGTACTTATCACAATGAGCAGTTCTTC. This codes for CASRGIAGGSTYHNEQFF.

The V and J genes are TRBV28 and TRBJ1-4, with a possible D match to TRBD1 (6 bases). Between the trimmed V and J ends, which lost 2 bases and 0 bases, there was a span of 10 bases. The CDR3 is 16 amino acids. Germline CDR1 reads MDHEN; CDR2 reads SYDVKM. CDR3 nucleotide sequence: TGTGCCAGCAGTTTAAGTAAGGGGGCAACTAATGAAAAACTGTTTTTT. It codes for CASSLSKGATNEKLFF.